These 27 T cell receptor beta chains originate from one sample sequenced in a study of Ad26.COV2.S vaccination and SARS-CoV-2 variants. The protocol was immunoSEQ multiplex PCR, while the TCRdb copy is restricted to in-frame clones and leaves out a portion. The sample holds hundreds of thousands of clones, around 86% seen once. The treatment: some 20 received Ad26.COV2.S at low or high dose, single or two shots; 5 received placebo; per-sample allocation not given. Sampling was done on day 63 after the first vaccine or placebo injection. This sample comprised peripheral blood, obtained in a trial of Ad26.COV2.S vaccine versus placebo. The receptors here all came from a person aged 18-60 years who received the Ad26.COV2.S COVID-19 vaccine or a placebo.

CDR3 in DNA: TGTGCCAGCAGGACGTTTGCAGGGGCCAATGAGCAGTTCTTC. Translation gives CASRTFAGANEQFF. This chain links TRBV6-4 with TRBJ2-1, with D perhaps TRBD1 (6 bases). Looked up from germline, CDR1 is MRHNA and CDR2 is SNTAGT. The CDR3 runs to 14 residues. Trimming cost V 6 bases and J 6 bases, with 15 bases left between them.

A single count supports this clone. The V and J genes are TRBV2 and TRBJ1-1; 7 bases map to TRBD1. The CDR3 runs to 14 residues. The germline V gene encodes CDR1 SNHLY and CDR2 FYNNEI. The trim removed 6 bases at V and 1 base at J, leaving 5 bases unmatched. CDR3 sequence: CASSWGQTNTEAFF. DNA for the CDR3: TGTGCCAGCAGCTGGGGACAGACGAACACTGAAGCTTTCTTT. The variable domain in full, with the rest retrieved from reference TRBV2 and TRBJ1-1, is EPEVTQTPSHQVTQMGQEVILRCVPISNHLYFYWYRQILGQKVEFLVSFYNNEISEKSEIFDDQFSVERPDGSNFTLKIRSTKLEDSAMYFCASSWGQTNTEAFFGQGTRLTVV.

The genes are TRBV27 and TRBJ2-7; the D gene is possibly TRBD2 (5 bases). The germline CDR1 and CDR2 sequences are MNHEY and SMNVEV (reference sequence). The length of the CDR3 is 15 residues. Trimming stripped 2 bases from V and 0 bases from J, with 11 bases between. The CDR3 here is CASSLRVASSYEQYF. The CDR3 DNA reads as TGTGCCAGCAGTTTACGGGTAGCGTCCTCCTACGAGCAGTACTTC.

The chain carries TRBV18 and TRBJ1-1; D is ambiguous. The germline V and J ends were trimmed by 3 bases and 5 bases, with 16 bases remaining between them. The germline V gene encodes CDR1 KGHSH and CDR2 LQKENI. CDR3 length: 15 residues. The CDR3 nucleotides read TGTGCCAGCTCACCTTCGGGTCCCACGAGGACTGAAGCTTTCTTT. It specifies CASSPSGPTRTEAFF.

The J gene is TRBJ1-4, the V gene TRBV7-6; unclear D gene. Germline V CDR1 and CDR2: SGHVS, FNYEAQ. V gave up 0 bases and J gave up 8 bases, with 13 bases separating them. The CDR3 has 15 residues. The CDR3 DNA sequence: TGTGCCAGCAGCTTAGCGGGCCAGGCTCACGAAAAACTGTTTTTT. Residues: CASSLAGQAHEKLFF.

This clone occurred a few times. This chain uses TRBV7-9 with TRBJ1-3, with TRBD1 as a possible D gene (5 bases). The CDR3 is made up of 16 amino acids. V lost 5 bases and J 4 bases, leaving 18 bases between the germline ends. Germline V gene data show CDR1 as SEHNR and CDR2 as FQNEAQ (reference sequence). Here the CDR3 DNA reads TGTGCCAGCAGCCGCCGGGACCTCGTGATCGGAAACACCATATATTTT. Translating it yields CASSRRDLVIGNTIYF.

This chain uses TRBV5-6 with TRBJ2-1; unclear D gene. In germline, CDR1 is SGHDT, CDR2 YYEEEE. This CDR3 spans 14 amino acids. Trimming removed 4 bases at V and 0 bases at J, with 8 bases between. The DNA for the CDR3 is TGTGCCAGCAGCCATTGGGACTCCTACAATGAGCAGTTCTTC. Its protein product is CASSHWDSYNEQFF.

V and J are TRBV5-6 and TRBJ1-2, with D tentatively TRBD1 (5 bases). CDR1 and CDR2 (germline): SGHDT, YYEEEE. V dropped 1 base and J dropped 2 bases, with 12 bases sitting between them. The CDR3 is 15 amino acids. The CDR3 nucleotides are TGTGCCAGCAGCTTGAGGGGTGGGCCCAACTATGGCTACACCTTC. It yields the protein CASSLRGGPNYGYTF.

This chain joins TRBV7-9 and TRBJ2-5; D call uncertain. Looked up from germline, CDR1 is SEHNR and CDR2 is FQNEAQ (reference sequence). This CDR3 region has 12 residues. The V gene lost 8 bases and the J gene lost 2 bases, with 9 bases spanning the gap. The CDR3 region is CASRRQQETQYF. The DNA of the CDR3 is TGTGCCAGCCGGCGGCAACAAGAGACCCAGTACTTC.

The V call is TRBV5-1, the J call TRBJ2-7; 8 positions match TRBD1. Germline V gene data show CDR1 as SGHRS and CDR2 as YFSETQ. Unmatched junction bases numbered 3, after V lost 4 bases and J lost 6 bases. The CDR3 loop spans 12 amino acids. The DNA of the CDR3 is TGCGCCAGCAGCCCAGGGGGCGGCGAGCAGTACTTC. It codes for CASSPGGGEQYF.

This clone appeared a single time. CDR3 sequence: CASSEAGRADQPQHF. In nucleotides, the CDR3 is TGTGCCAGCAGTGAAGCTGGCAGGGCGGATCAGCCCCAGCATTTT. The gene calls are TRBV2 and TRBJ1-5; D is perhaps TRBD1 (5 bases). The CDR3 has 15 amino acids. Looked up from germline, CDR1 is SNHLY and CDR2 is FYNNEI. Deletions cut 0 bases from V and 5 bases from J, with 11 bases between.

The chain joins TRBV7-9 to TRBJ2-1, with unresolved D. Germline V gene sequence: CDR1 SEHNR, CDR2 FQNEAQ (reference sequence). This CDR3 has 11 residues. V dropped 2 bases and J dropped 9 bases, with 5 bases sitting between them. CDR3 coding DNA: TGTGCCAGCAGCTTAAATGGTGAGCAGTTCTTC. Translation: CASSLNGEQFF.

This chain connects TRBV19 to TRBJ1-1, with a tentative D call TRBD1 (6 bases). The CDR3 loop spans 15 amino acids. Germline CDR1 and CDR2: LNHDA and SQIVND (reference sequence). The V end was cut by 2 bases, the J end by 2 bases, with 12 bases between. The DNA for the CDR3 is TGTGCCAGTAGTATATCCCGAGGGGGAAACACTGAAGCTTTCTTT. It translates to CASSISRGGNTEAFF.

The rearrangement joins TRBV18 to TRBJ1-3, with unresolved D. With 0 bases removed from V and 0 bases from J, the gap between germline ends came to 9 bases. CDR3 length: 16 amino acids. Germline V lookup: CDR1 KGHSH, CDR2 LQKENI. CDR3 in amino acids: CASSPPGDFSGNTIYF. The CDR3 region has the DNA TGTGCCAGCTCACCACCGGGCGATTTCTCTGGAAACACCATATATTTT.

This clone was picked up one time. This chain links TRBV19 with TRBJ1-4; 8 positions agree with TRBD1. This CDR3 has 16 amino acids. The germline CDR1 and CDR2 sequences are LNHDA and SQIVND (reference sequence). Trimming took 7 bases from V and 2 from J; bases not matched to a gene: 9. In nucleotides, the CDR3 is TGTGCCAGTAACAGGGGGGGCCTGGGGACTAATGAAAAACTGTTTTTT. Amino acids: CASNRGGLGTNEKLFF. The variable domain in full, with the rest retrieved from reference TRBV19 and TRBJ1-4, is DGGITQSPKYLFRKEGQNVTLSCEQNLNHDAMYWYRQDPGQGLRLIYYSQIVNDFQKGDIAEGYSVSREKKESFPLTVTSAQKNPTAFYLCASNRGGLGTNEKLFFGSGTQLSVL.

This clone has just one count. For the CDR3, the DNA is TGTGCCAGCAGCTTGGACCAGGGACGAAACACCATATATTTT. Translated, it gives CASSLDQGRNTIYF. This chain links TRBV5-5 with TRBJ1-3, with TRBD1 as a possible D gene (5 bases). The length of the CDR3 is 14 residues. V lost 0 bases and J 5 bases, leaving 9 bases between the germline ends. Germline V lookup: CDR1 SGHKS, CDR2 YYEKEE (reference sequence).

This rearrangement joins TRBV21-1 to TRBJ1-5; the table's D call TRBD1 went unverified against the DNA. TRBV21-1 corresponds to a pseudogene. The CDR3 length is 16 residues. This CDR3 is CASSKETGYSNQPQHF. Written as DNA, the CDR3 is TGTGCCAGCAGCAAAGAAACAGGATATAGCAATCAGCCCCAGCATTTT.

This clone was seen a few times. The CDR3 DNA reads as TGTGCCAGCTCACCAGGACGGGGCAATCAGCCCCAGCATTTT. Its translation: CASSPGRGNQPQHF. The chain is built from TRBV18 and TRBJ1-5; D gene uncertain. There are 14 residues in the CDR3. V shed 2 bases and J shed 2 bases, with 7 bases lying between them. The germline V gene has CDR1 KGHSH and CDR2 LQKENI.

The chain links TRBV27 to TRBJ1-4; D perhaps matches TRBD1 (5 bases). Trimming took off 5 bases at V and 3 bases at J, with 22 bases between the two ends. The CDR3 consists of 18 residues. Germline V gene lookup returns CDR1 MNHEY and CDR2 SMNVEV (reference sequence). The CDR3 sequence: CASSPTRRGLRSNEKLFF. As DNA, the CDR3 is TGTGCCAGCAGTCCCACCCGGAGGGGCTTGAGGTCTAATGAAAAACTGTTTTTT. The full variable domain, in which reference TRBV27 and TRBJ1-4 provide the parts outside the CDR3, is EAQVTQNPRYLITVTGKKLTVTCSQNMNHEYMSWYRQDPGLGLRQIYYSMNVEVTDKGDVPEGYKVSRKEKRNFPLILESPSPNQTSLYFCASSPTRRGLRSNEKLFFGSGTQLSVL.

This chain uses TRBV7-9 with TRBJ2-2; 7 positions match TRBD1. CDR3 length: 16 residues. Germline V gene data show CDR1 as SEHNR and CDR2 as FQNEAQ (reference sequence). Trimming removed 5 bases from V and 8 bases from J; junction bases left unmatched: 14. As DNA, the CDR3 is TGTGCCAGCAGCACGTTAGGGGGCTTTACACCGGGGGAGCTGTTTTTT. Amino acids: CASSTLGGFTPGELFF.

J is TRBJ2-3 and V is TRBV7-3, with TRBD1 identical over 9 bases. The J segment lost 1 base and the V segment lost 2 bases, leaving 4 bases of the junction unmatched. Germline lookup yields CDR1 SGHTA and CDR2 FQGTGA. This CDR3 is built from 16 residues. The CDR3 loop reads CASSLEGQGRTDTQYF. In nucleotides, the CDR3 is TGTGCCAGCAGCTTAGAGGGACAGGGCCGCACAGATACGCAGTATTTT.

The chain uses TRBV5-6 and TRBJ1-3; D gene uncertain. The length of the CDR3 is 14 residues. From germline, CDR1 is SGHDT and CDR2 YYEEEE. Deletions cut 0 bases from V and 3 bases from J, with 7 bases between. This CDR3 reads CASSLERFGNTIYF. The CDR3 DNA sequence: TGTGCCAGCAGCTTGGAGAGGTTTGGAAACACCATATATTTT.

The CDR3 protein is CASGQDTYYGYTF. CDR3 in DNA: TGTGCTAGTGGCCAGGACACCTACTATGGCTACACCTTC. The chain employs TRBV12-5 and TRBJ1-2; perhaps TRBD1 as D (5 bases). The germline gives CDR1 LGHNT, CDR2 FRNRAP. Trimming removed 6 bases at V and 3 bases at J, with 11 bases between. This CDR3 contains 13 residues.

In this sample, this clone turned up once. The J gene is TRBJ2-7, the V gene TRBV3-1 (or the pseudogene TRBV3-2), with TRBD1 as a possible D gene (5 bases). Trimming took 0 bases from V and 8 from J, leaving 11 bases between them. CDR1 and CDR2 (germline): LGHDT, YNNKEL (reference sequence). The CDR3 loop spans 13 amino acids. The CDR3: CASSQDSRQQQYF. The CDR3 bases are TGTGCCAGCAGCCAAGATTCACGACAGCAGCAGTACTTC.

CDR3 protein: CASKWGSEDTQYF. For the CDR3, the DNA is TGTGCCAGCAAATGGGGTTCTGAAGATACGCAGTATTTT. V and J are TRBV19 and TRBJ2-3; D remains ambiguous. The ends were cut back, 9 bases at V and 5 bases at J, with 15 bases in the middle. CDR3 length: 13 residues. Germline loops: CDR1 LNHDA, CDR2 SQIVND (reference sequence).

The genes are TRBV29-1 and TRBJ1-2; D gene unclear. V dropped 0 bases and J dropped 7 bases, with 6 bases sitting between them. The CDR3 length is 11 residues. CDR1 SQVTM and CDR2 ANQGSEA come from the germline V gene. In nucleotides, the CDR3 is TGCAGCGTTGAAGATCGGCTTGGCTACACCTTC. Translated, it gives CSVEDRLGYTF.

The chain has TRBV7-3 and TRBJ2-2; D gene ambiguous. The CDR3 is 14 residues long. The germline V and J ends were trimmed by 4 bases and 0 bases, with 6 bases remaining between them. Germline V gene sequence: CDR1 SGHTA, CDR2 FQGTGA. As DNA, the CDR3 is TGTGCCAGCAGCTCACCCGCGAACACCGGGGAGCTGTTTTTT. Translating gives CASSSPANTGELFF.